This TCR beta chain was profiled in a study of CD8 T cell repertoires and HIV-1 epitope variants. Trimming cost V 3 bases and J 1 base, with 6 bases left between them. The germline CDR1 and CDR2 sequences are LNHDA and SQIVND (reference sequence). This CDR3 comprises 13 residues. Only in-frame clones appear in the TCRdb table, and some are missing; sequencing was by immunoSEQ multiplex PCR. The table includes 6,000 or so clones, roughly two thirds detected once. As for this clone: The antigen is undetermined.

Sample: cultured CD8+ T cells derived from PBMCs. This rearrangement joins TRBV19 to TRBJ1-1; D uncertain. This clonotype was obtained from a male donor with HIV. The CDR3 bases are TGTGCCAGTAGTATTTCAAGGAACACTGAAGCTTTCTTT. Translating gives CASSISRNTEAFF.